This T cell receptor (beta chain) was sequenced for a study of cytomegalovirus exposure and HLA in healthy donors. Findings and limits, study-wide: Donors belonging to an Asian-associated ancestry cluster reportedly showed fewer N-insertions in productive TCRs than the approximately 700-donor mean, according to what a later analysis found. The authors excluded some V segments, including TRBV6-2 and TRBV6-3, as indistinguishable. Presence/absence analyses rested on an assumption that sequencing depth was roughly uniform across donors.

The PCR had 60 Vbeta and 13 Jbeta primers. The assay was immunoSEQ multiplex PCR, and TCRdb's table has in-frame clones only and misses some. Of 150,000 to 200,000 clones listed, about 70% were seen once; the top ten hold around 9.3%. Germline V CDR1 and CDR2: LNHDA, SQIVND (reference sequence). Germline trimming cut 4 bases from V and 7 bases from J; bases unmatched to any gene: 15. This CDR3 comprises 16 residues. On this clone: Its antigen is unknown.

The V gene is TRBV19, the J gene TRBJ1-1; 7 bases line up with TRBD1. The specimen was PBMCs. The source is a man aged 30 to 45 in good health and CMV-seropositive. The CDR3, as DNA: TGTGCCAGTAGTACCCCCCAACAGGGGCGCGCCTTTGAAGCTTTCTTT. Translated, it gives CASSTPQQGRAFEAFF.